This TCR beta chain was identified in a study of T cell repertoires in cytomegalovirus infection. Turning to the study itself: Used in the study were CMV epitopes, some recently identified and HLA-C-restricted, others well-studied and HLA-B-restricted. Indicated by public TCR beta signatures were CMV infection and matching HLA type.

After removal of 5 bases from V and 2 bases from J, the junction contained 8 bases not matched to a gene. The germline V gene has CDR1 SNHLY and CDR2 FYNNEI. This CDR3 is built from 16 residues. TCRdb passed the reads through MiXCR, listing each CDR3 protein once. The sample gives 750,000 to 900,000 distinct CDR3 sequences, 25% to 35% of which show up once; 10% to 15% is in the top ten. Regarding the study as a whole: Frequencies of public TCR beta families were cumulated, and this identified carriers of CMV plus the relevant HLA. It was HLA-C-restricted CMV-specific TCR beta clonotypes that dominated the response ex vivo.

This clonotype was counted only a few times. Its specificity is unknown. The receptor comes from a human donor in good health (CMV status not recorded). Some clones in this sample may be carry-over from other donors' samples. The sequencing here drew on cultured CD8+ T cells from PBMCs, taken from culture after CMV antigen stimulation. The chain links TRBV2 to TRBJ2-3; TRBD2 matches at 9 bases. Here the CDR3 reads CASSSVAGENTDTQYF. The CDR3 nucleotides are TGTGCCAGCAGTTCCGTAGCGGGAGAGAACACAGATACGCAGTATTTT. The variable domain in full, completed from reference TRBV2 and TRBJ2-3, reads EPEVTQTPSHQVTQMGQEVILRCVPISNHLYFYWYRQILGQKVEFLVSFYNNEISEKSEIFDDQFSVERPDGSNFTLKIRSTKLEDSAMYFCASSSVAGENTDTQYFGPGTRLTVL.